Listed here are 7 T cell receptor beta chains from one sample, sequenced in a study of blood T cells in healthy people across ages. A second PCR of about 6 to 12 cycles used a sample-barcoded 5' primer and a J-beta primer mix. TCRdb reanalysed the 5' RACE reads using MiXCR and keeps one entry per CDR3 protein. Altogether some 1.7 million distinct CDR3 sequences are present, about 28% being singletons, with the ten largest covering 7.7%. Material for sequencing was blood. The receptors originated from a woman aged 25 to 39 in good health.

The CDR3 sequence: CASSYSARRAGDEQFF. CDR3 DNA: TGTGCCAGCAGTTACTCTGCCCGGAGGGCCGGAGATGAGCAGTTCTTC. The genes are TRBV6-5 and TRBJ2-1, with D perhaps matching TRBD2 (6 bases). Trimming took off 0 bases at V and 8 bases at J, with 17 bases between the two ends. The CDR3 is made up of 16 amino acids. Germline V gene sequence: CDR1 MNHEY, CDR2 SVGAGI.

The sample holds a few counts of this clonotype. The chain is built from TRBV7-2 and TRBJ1-1, with D unresolved. This CDR3 has 15 amino acids. V shed 5 bases and J shed 4 bases, with 17 bases lying between them. Per germline, CDR1 SGHTA and CDR2 FQGNSA. In DNA, the CDR3 is TGTGCCAGCAGCCGCCCCGGGAGTCTGGCCACTGAAGCTTTCTTT. Its protein product is CASSRPGSLATEAFF.

The V gene is TRBV7-9, the J gene TRBJ2-7, with D uncertain. V lost 3 bases and J lost 6, with 15 bases in between. CDR3 size: 14 residues. Germline CDR1 SEHNR, CDR2 FQNEAQ (reference sequence). CDR3 in DNA: TGTGCCAGCAGCTTCTCCCCCAGGTCGAGCGAGCAGTACTTC. Amino acid sequence: CASSFSPRSSEQYF.

This rearrangement joins TRBV6-8 to TRBJ2-6; 12 bases agree with TRBD1. Germline lookup yields CDR1 MNHGY and CDR2 SAAAGT. After removal of 3 bases from V and 2 bases from J, the junction contained 2 bases not matched to a gene. This CDR3 comprises 17 residues. For the CDR3, the DNA is TGTGCCAGCAGTTATAGGGACAGGGGGCCTGGGGCCAACGTCCTGACTTTC. Its translation is CASSYRDRGPGANVLTF.

The rearrangement links TRBV7-9 to TRBJ1-5; no clear D. The CDR3 has 15 amino acids. Trimming took off 5 bases at V and 1 base at J, with 12 bases between the two ends. Germline lookup yields CDR1 SEHNR and CDR2 FQNEAQ (reference sequence). This chain's CDR3 is CASSMGLGSNQPQHF. CDR3 nucleotides: TGTGCCAGCAGCATGGGGTTAGGGAGCAATCAGCCCCAGCATTTT.

This clonotype was detected only a few times. The rearrangement links TRBV29-1 to TRBJ1-2, with D unresolved. This CDR3 has 12 amino acids. Deletions cut 4 bases from V and 4 bases from J, with 10 bases between. The germline gives CDR1 SQVTM, CDR2 ANQGSEA. The CDR3 spells CSVGREPYGYTF. The CDR3 coding sequence is TGCAGCGTTGGTAGAGAGCCCTATGGCTACACCTTC.

The V call is TRBV5-1, the J call TRBJ2-7; 7 nucleotides line up with TRBD1. CDR3 length: 13 residues. Germline CDR1 and CDR2: SGHRS and YFSETQ. V lost 6 bases and J lost 6; bases outside the gene matches: 9. CDR3 sequence: CASTHNRGSEQYF. The CDR3 coding sequence is TGCGCCAGCACCCATAACAGGGGTAGCGAGCAGTACTTC.